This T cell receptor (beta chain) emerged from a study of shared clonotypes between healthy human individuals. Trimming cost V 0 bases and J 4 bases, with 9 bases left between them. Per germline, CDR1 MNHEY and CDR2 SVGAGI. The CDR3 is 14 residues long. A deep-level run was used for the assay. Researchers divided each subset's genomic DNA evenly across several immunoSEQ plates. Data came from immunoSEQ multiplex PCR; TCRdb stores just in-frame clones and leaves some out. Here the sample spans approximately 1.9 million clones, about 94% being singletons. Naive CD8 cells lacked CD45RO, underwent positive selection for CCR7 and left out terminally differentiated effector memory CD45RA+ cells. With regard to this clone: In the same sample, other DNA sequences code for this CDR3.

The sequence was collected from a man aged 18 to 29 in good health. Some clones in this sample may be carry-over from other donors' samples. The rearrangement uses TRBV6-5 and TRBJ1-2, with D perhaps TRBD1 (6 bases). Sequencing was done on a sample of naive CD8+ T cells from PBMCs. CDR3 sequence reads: CASSYSEGVYGYTF. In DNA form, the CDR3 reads TGTGCCAGCAGTTACTCTGAGGGGGTCTATGGCTACACCTTC.